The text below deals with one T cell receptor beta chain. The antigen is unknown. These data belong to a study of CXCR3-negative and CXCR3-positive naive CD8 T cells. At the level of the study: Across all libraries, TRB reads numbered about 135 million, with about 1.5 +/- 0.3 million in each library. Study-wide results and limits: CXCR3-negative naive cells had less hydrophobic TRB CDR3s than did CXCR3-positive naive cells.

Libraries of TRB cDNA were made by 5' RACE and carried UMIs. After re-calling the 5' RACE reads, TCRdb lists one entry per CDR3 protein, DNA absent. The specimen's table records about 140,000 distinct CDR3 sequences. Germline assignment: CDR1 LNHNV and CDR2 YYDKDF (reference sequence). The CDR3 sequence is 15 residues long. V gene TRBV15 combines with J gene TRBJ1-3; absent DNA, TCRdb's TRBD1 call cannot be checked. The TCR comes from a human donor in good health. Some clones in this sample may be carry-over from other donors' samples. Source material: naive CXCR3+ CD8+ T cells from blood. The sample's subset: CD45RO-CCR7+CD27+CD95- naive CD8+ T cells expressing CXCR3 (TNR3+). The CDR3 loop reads CATSPPGGTGNTIYF.